The 5 T cell receptor beta chains reported below all come from one sample, sequenced in a study of blood T cell repertoires in COVID-19. The protocol was immunoSEQ multiplex PCR, while the TCRdb copy is restricted to in-frame clones and leaves out a portion. The sample shows some 170,000 clones, about 88% of them seen only once. Sequenced material: peripheral blood. Receptors originate from a man in his 60s with active or convalescent COVID-19.

The chain uses TRBV10-3 and TRBJ1-2, with 7 nucleotides matching TRBD1. The CDR3 is 13 residues long. V lost 10 bases, J lost 3 bases, and 8 bases stayed unmatched. Germline V lookup: CDR1 ENHRY, CDR2 SYGVKD. CDR3 nucleotide sequence: TGTGCCACCGGACAGGAAGAACACTATGGCTACACCTTC. As protein: CATGQEEHYGYTF.

This clone has only one observation. V is TRBV3-1 (or the pseudogene TRBV3-2) and J is TRBJ2-5; 8 bases agree with TRBD2. Germline V gives CDR1 LGHDT, CDR2 YNNKEL (reference sequence). V trimming: 1 base; J trimming: 7 bases; junction bases outside the gene matches: 14. The CDR3 has 17 residues. Written as DNA, the CDR3 is TGTGCCAGCAGCCAAGCTTCGGGGGGGGTTTTCCTCGTGACCCAGTACTTC. As protein: CASSQASGGVFLVTQYF.

This sequence joins TRBV5-1 and TRBJ1-1; 9 bases agree with TRBD1. After removal of 3 bases from V and 3 bases from J, the junction contained 3 bases not matched to a gene. This CDR3 spans 14 amino acids. Germline CDR1 reads SGHRS; CDR2 reads YFSETQ. The CDR3 DNA follows: TGCGCCAGCAGCTGGACAGGGGATTACACTGAAGCTTTCTTT. Protein: CASSWTGDYTEAFF. The variable domain in full, completed from reference TRBV5-1 and TRBJ1-1, reads KAGVTQTPRYLIKTRGQQVTLSCSPISGHRSVSWYQQTPGQGLQFLFEYFSETQRNKGNFPGRFSGRQFSNSRSEMNVSTLELGDSALYLCASSWTGDYTEAFFGQGTRLTVV.

The chain is built from TRBV2 and TRBJ1-5; D call uncertain. The ends were cut back, 7 bases at V and 3 bases at J, with 16 bases in the middle. Germline CDR1 reads SNHLY; CDR2 reads FYNNEI. The CDR3 length is 15 residues. DNA of the CDR3: TGTGCCAGCAACCTGGCGGGCCTTTTCAATCAGCCCCAGCATTTT. Amino acid sequence: CASNLAGLFNQPQHF. Together with reference TRBV2 and TRBJ1-5, the CDR3 gives the full variable domain: EPEVTQTPSHQVTQMGQEVILRCVPISNHLYFYWYRQILGQKVEFLVSFYNNEISEKSEIFDDQFSVERPDGSNFTLKIRSTKLEDSAMYFCASNLAGLFNQPQHFGDGTRLSIL.

This chain uses TRBV6-5 with TRBJ2-1; 12 positions agree with TRBD2. CDR3 size: 15 residues. The J segment lost 6 bases and the V segment lost 6 bases, leaving 6 bases of the junction unmatched. Germline V lookup: CDR1 MNHEY, CDR2 SVGAGI. The CDR3 loop is CASRPSSGGVNEQFF. The CDR3 DNA reads as TGTGCCAGCAGGCCCTCTAGCGGGGGGGTCAATGAGCAGTTCTTC.